Shown below are 12 T cell receptor beta chains from a single sample sequenced in a study of blood T cell repertoires in COVID-19. Profiled with immunoSEQ multiplex PCR; TCRdb holds only in-frame clones, not every one. The sample lists approximately 50,000 clones, roughly 90% seen once, with roughly 2.2% in the top ten. Sequenced sample: peripheral blood. All receptors derive from a human donor in a cohort sampled during active COVID-19.

The chain links TRBV5-1 to TRBJ2-1; weak D call: TRBD2 (5 bases). Trimming took off 1 base at V and 7 bases at J, with 15 bases between the two ends. Germline V gene sequence: CDR1 SGHRS, CDR2 YFSETQ. The CDR3 has 15 amino acids. The CDR3 nucleotides read TGCGCCAGCAGCTTGACGGGCGCGGGTCGTAATGAGCAGTTCTTC. Protein product: CASSLTGAGRNEQFF.

The chain has TRBV2 and TRBJ1-1, with 9 bases that match TRBD1. Looked up from germline, CDR1 is SNHLY and CDR2 is FYNNEI. This CDR3 region has 14 residues. Trimming took 5 bases from V and 7 from J; bases not matched to a gene: 8. CDR3: CASSSTGGAGEAFF. The CDR3 region has the DNA TGTGCCAGCAGTTCCACAGGGGGCGCGGGTGAAGCTTTCTTT.

V gene TRBV3-1 (or the pseudogene TRBV3-2) combines with J gene TRBJ1-2, with no clear D. Germline CDR1 LGHDT, CDR2 YNNKEL (reference sequence). This CDR3 spans 13 amino acids. The V end was cut by 1 base, the J end by 13 bases, with 16 bases between. The CDR3 loop reads CASSQVAGEISTF. The CDR3 nucleotides are TGTGCCAGCAGCCAAGTCGCTGGGGAGATCTCCACCTTC.

With regard to this clone: The junction shows a germline mismatch at one end, possibly a read error. This chain links TRBV6-4 with TRBJ2-1; a weak D match, TRBD2 (5 bases). This CDR3 has 17 amino acids. Germline V CDR1 and CDR2: MRHNA, SNTAGT. The CDR3 DNA sequence: TGTGCCAGCAGTGTGTTTAGTGGAGGCCCCTCCTACAGTGAGCAGTTCTTC. This codes for CASSVFSGGPSYSEQFF.

This CDR3 is CASSSGTSSYQPQHF. CDR3 sequence (DNA): TGTGCCAGCTCGTCCGGGACATCATCTTATCAGCCCCAGCATTTT. The chain recombines TRBV18 with TRBJ1-5, with D possibly being TRBD1 (6 bases). CDR3 length equals 15 residues. The V gene lost 6 bases and the J gene lost 5 bases, with 17 bases spanning the gap. Germline-derived CDR1 and CDR2 are KGHSH and LQKENI.

The DNA for the CDR3 is TGCGCCAGCAGGACCCAACAGGGTTTGCTGTACGAGCATTTT. It is translated as CASRTQQGLLYEHF. The chain employs TRBV23-1 and TRBJ1-5; D might be TRBD1 (6 bases). TRBV23-1 falls under the ORF class, with uncertain function. V lost 6 bases and J 14 bases, leaving 23 bases between the germline ends. The CDR3 covers 14 residues.

V is TRBV12-5 and J is TRBJ2-7, with D uncertain. The CDR3 is 14 amino acids. V was cut by 7 bases and J by 0 bases, with 13 bases left in between. Germline V lookup: CDR1 LGHNT, CDR2 FRNRAP. The DNA for the CDR3 is TGTGCTAGTGTCCCGGAGAGGCTCTCCTACGAGCAGTACTTC. This sequence encodes CASVPERLSYEQYF.

The chain's CDR3 is CASSIPGGEPNTEAFF. The CDR3 nucleotides read TGTGCCAGTAGTATTCCAGGGGGCGAACCGAACACTGAAGCTTTCTTT. The V gene is TRBV19, the J gene TRBJ1-1, with 8 bases lining up with TRBD1. The CDR3 runs 16 residues. CDR1 is LNHDA and CDR2 is SQIVND in the germline V gene (reference sequence). J was trimmed by 1 base and V by 3 bases; bases with no gene match: 7.

The V gene is TRBV19, the J gene TRBJ2-1, with a tentative D call TRBD1 (5 bases). The V end lost 5 bases, the J end lost 4 bases, and 12 bases lay between the germline ends. Germline V gives CDR1 LNHDA, CDR2 SQIVND (reference sequence). The CDR3 extends over 14 amino acids. CDR3 DNA sequence: TGTGCCAGTAGTCTCCCGACAGAGTACAATGAGCAGTTCTTC. Its translation is CASSLPTEYNEQFF.

The chain has TRBV28 and TRBJ2-1, with a weak D call TRBD2 (6 bases). The CDR3 is 15 amino acids. The V end was cut by 5 bases, the J end by 8 bases, with 19 bases between. Per the germline V gene, CDR1 is MDHEN and CDR2 is SYDVKM. The CDR3 region is CASSAIATSFYEQFF. The CDR3, as DNA: TGTGCCAGCAGTGCCATCGCGACTAGTTTTTATGAGCAGTTCTTC.

The V gene is TRBV11-2, the J gene TRBJ2-6; 10 positions match TRBD1. This CDR3 comprises 15 residues. Germline assignment: CDR1 SGHAT and CDR2 FQNNGV. The J segment lost 12 bases and the V segment lost 2 bases, leaving 7 bases of the junction unmatched. The CDR3 here is CASSLLPGQGIVLTF. In nucleotides, the CDR3 is TGTGCCAGCAGCTTATTGCCGGGACAGGGGATCGTCCTGACTTTC. The variable domain in full, completed from reference TRBV11-2 and TRBJ2-6, reads EAGVAQSPRYKIIEKRQSVAFWCNPISGHATLYWYQQILGQGPKLLIQFQNNGVVDDSQLPKDRFSAERLKGVDSTLKIQPAKLEDSAVYLCASSLLPGQGIVLTFGAGSRLTVL.

This clone was detected only a few times. The rearrangement links TRBV2 to TRBJ1-4, with TRBD1 as a possible D gene (5 bases). CDR3 length: 16 residues. V was shortened by 4 bases and J by 3 bases, with 15 bases between the two germline ends. Germline V lookup: CDR1 SNHLY, CDR2 FYNNEI. The CDR3 bases are TGTGCCAGCAGTGCCCCGGGTAGGGGCCCTAATGAAAAACTGTTTTTT. This sequence encodes CASSAPGRGPNEKLFF.